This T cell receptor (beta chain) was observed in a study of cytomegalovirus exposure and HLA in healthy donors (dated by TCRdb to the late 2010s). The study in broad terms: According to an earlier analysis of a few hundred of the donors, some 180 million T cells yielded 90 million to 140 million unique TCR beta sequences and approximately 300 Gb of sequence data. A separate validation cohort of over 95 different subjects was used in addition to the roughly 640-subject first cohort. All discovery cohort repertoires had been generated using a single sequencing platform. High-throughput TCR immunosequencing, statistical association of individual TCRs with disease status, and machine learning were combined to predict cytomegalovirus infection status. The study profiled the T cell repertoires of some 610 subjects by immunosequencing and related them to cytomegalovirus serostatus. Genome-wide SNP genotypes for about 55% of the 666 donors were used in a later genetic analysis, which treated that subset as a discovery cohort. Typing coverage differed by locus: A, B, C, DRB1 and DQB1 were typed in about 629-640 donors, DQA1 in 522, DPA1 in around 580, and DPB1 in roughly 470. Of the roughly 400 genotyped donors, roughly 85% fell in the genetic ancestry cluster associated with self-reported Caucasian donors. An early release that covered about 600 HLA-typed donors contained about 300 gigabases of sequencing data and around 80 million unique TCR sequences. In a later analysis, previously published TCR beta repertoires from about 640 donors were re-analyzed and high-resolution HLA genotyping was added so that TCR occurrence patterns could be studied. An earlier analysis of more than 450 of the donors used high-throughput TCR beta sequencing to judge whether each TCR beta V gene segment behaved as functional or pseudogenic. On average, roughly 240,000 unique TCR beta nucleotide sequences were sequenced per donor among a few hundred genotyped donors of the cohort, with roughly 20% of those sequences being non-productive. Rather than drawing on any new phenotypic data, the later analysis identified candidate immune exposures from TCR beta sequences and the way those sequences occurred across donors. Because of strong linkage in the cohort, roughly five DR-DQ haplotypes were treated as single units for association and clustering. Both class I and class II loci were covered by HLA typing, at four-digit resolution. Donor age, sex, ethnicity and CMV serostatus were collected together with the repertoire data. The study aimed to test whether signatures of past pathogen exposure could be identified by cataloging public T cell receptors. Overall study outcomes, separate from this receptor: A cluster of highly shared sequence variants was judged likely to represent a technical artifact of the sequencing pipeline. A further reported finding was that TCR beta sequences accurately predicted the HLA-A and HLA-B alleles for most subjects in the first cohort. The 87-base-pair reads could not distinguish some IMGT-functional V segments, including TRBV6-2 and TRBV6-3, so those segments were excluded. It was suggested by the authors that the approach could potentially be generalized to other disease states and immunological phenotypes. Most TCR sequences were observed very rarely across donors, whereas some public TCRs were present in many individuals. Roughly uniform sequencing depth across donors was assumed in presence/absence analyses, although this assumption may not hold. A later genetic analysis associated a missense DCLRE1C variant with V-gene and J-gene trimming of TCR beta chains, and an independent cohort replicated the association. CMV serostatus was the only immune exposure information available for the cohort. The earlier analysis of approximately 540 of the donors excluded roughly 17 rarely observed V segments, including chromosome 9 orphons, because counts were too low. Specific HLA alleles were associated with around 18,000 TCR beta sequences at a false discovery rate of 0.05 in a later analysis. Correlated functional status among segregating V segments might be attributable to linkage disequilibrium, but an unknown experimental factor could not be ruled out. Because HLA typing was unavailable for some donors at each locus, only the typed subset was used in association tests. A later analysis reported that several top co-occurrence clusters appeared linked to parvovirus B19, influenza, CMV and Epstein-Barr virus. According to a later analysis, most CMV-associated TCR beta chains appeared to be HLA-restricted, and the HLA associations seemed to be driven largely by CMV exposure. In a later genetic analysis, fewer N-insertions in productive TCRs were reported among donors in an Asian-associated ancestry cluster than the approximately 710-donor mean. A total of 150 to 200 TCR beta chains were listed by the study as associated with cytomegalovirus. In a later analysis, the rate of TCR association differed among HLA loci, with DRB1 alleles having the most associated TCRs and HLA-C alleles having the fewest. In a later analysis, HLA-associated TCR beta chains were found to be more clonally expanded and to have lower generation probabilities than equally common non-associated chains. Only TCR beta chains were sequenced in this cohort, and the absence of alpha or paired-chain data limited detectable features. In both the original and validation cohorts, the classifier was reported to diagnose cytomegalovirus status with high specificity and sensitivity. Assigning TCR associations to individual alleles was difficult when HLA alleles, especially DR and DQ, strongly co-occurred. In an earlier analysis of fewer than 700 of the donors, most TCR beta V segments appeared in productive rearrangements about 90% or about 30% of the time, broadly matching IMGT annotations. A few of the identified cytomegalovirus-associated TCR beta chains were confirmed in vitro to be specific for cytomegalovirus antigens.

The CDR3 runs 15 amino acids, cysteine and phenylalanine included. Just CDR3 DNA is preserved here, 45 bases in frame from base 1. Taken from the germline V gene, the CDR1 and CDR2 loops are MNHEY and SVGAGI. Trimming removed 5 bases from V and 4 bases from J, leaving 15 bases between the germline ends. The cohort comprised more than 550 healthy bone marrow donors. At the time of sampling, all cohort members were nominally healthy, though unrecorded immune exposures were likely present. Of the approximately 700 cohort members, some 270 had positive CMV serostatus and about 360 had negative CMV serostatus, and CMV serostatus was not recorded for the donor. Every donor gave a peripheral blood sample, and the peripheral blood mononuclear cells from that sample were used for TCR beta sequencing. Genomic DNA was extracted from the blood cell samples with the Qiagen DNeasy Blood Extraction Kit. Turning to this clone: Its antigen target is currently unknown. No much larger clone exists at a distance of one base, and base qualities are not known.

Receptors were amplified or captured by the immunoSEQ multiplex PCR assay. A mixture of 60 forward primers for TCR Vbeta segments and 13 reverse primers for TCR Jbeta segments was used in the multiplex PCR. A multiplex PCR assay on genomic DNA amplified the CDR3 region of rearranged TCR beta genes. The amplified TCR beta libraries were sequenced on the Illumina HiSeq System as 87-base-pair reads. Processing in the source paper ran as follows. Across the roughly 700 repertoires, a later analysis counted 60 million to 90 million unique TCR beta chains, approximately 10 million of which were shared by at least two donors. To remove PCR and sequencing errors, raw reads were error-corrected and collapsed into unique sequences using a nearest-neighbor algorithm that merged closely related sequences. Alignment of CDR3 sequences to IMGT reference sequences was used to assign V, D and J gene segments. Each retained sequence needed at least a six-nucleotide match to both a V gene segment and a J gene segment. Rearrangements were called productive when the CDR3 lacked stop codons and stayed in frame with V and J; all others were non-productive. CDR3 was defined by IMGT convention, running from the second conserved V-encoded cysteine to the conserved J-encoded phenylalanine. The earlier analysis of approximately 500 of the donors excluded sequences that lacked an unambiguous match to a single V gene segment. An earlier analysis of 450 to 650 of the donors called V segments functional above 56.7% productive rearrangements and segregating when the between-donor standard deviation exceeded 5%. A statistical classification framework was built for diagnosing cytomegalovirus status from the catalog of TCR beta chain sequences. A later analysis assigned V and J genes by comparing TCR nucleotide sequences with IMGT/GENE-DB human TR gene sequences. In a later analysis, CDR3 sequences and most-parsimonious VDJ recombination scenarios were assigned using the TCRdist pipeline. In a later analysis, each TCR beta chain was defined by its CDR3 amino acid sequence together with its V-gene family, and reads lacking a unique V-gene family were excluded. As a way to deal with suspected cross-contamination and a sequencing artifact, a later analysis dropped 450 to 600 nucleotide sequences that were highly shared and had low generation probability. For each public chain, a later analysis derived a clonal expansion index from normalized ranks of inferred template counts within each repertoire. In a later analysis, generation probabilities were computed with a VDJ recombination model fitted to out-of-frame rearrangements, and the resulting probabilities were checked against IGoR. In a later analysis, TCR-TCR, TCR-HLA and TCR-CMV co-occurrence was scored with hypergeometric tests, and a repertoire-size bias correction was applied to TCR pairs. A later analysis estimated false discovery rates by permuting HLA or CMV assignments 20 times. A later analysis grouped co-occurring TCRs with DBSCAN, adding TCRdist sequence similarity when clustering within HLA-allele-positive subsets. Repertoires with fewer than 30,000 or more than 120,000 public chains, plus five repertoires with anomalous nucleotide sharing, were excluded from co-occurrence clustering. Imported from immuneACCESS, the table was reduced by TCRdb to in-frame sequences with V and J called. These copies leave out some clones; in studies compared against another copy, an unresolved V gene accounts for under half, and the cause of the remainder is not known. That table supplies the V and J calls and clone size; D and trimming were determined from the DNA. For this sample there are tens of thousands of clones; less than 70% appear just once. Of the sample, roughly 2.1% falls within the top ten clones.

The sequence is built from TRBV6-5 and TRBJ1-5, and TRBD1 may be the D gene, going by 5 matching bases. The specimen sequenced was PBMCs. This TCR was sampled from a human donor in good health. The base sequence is TGTGCCAGCAGTCCCCGGGGGGGTGGGAATCAGCCCCAGCATTTT. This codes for CASSPRGGGNQPQHF.